These 20 T cell receptor beta chains originate from one sample sequenced in a study of beta chain features in type 1 diabetes. Study observations and caveats: Among patients with Type 1 diabetes, TCRB CDR3s were moderately but significantly shorter in every one of the four CD4+ subsets.

These TCRs are of unknown antigen specificity. The authors reverse transcribed all of the isolated RNA, so sequencing captured expressed TCRB transcripts. The table came from immunoSEQ multiplex PCR; TCRdb's copy has only in-frame clones and leaves some out. The sample carries a few hundred thousand clones, 9.6% recorded once. What was sequenced was central memory CD4+ T cells from blood. All receptors come from a man aged 25 to 40 with type 1 diabetes.

This clone was seen a handful of times. A much more abundant neighbour one base away suggests this may be a read error. Other nucleotide sequences from this sample produce the same CDR3. The chain employs TRBV9 and TRBJ2-5; D remains ambiguous. The V gene lost 3 bases and the J gene lost 2 bases, with 2 bases spanning the gap. The germline V gene has CDR1 SGDLS and CDR2 YYNGEE. The CDR3 has 11 residues. CDR3 coding DNA: TGTGCCAGCAGCGCACAAGAGACCCAGTACTTC. The encoded protein is CASSAQETQYF.

The chain combines TRBV7-3 with TRBJ1-1, with unresolved D. This CDR3 is 13 amino acids long. CDR1 and CDR2 (germline): SGHTA, FQGTGA. V lost 4 bases and J lost 6, with 12 bases in between. The CDR3 loop reads CASSSYVSAEAFF. Written as DNA, the CDR3 is TGTGCCAGCAGCTCCTACGTCAGCGCTGAAGCTTTCTTT.

CDR3 DNA sequence: TGTGCCAGCAGCGTACCCTCCTGGGGAGGACAACAAGAGACCCAGTACTTC. The encoded protein is CASSVPSWGGQQETQYF. The chain has TRBV9 and TRBJ2-5; the D gene is possibly TRBD2 (6 bases). The V end lost 1 base, the J end lost 2 bases, and 18 bases lay between the germline ends. The CDR3 sequence is 17 residues long. The germline V gene has CDR1 SGDLS and CDR2 YYNGEE.

This clone occurred a few times. This chain links TRBV9 with TRBJ2-7; TRBD2 might be the D (6 bases). This CDR3 has 14 amino acids. With 4 bases removed from V and 7 bases from J, the gap between germline ends came to 18 bases. Per germline, CDR1 SGDLS and CDR2 YYNGEE. The CDR3 DNA reads TGTGCCAGCAGCCGCCCCACCGAACGGGAGGAGCAGTACTTC. Its translation: CASSRPTEREEQYF. The full variable domain, completed using reference TRBV9 and TRBJ2-7, is DSGVTQTPKHLITATGQRVTLRCSPRSGDLSVYWYQQSLDQGLQFLIQYYNGEERAKGNILERFSAQQFPDLHSELNLSSLELGDSALYFCASSRPTEREEQYFGPGTRLTVT.

This chain links TRBV2 with TRBJ1-1; 7 nucleotides match TRBD1. This CDR3 is built from 15 residues. The V gene end was trimmed by 6 bases and the J gene end by 0 bases; junction bases not matched to a gene: 7. Germline-derived CDR1 and CDR2 are SNHLY and FYNNEI. CDR3 nucleotides: TGTGCCAGCAGCGCACGGACAGGCATGAACACTGAAGCTTTCTTT. Protein product: CASSARTGMNTEAFF.

The rearrangement joins TRBV9 to TRBJ2-2; 7 bases are a match to TRBD1. Germline lookup yields CDR1 SGDLS and CDR2 YYNGEE. The CDR3 contains 14 residues. The J segment lost 2 bases and the V segment lost 6 bases, leaving 4 bases of the junction unmatched. The CDR3 bases are TGTGCCAGCACAGGGGGTCATAACACCGGGGAGCTGTTTTTT. Protein product: CASTGGHNTGELFF.

This clone was counted between two and nine times. The rearrangement links TRBV7-2 to TRBJ1-1, with TRBD1 identical over 8 bases. The CDR3 contains 15 residues. The J segment lost 1 base and the V segment lost 3 bases, leaving 4 bases of the junction unmatched. The V gene's germline CDR1 is SGHTA and CDR2 FQGNSA. The CDR3 coding sequence is TGTGCCAGCAGCTTCTACAGGGGGGCGAACACTGAAGCTTTCTTT. It encodes CASSFYRGANTEAFF.

This clone was picked up many times. The chain uses TRBV4-3 and TRBJ1-2; 8 bases are shared with TRBD1. The V and J ends lost 4 bases and 6 bases, in that order; junction bases with no gene match: 4. Germline lookup yields CDR1 LGHNA and CDR2 YSLEER. The CDR3 length is 13 residues. The CDR3 region is CASSPRQGNGYTF. CDR3 sequence (DNA): TGCGCCAGCAGCCCGCGACAGGGGAATGGCTACACCTTC.

The rearrangement joins TRBV10-3 to TRBJ2-2, with D possibly matching TRBD2 (6 bases). The V and J ends lost 6 bases and 6 bases respectively, with 14 bases between them. Germline V gene lookup returns CDR1 ENHRY and CDR2 SYGVKD. This CDR3 spans 14 amino acids. CDR3 coding DNA: TGTGCCATCAGCCTCGGGGGTTTTTCCGGGGAGCTGTTTTTT. It codes for CAISLGGFSGELFF.

In this sample, this clone turned up a few times. V and J are TRBV19 and TRBJ2-3; the D is unclear. The CDR3 loop spans 14 amino acids. The V and J ends lost 7 bases and 2 bases respectively, with 13 bases between them. CDR1 and CDR2 (germline): LNHDA, SQIVND (reference sequence). The CDR3 DNA reads as TGTGCCAGTAAGTCGGGCCTTTACACAGATACGCAGTATTTT. Translation: CASKSGLYTDTQYF.

This clone has only a few counts. The chain couples TRBV2 to TRBJ1-4, with TRBD1 as a possible D gene (6 bases). Trimming shortened V by 6 bases and J by 5 bases, and 13 bases separated the two germline ends. The CDR3 contains 14 residues. The V gene's germline CDR1 is SNHLY and CDR2 FYNNEI. CDR3 DNA: TGTGCCAGCAGCAAACAGGGCCGGAATGAAAAACTGTTTTTT. Encoded protein: CASSKQGRNEKLFF.

This clone showed up just a few times. This chain joins TRBV25-1 and TRBJ2-1; tentatively, D is TRBD1 or TRBD2 (5 bases each). Trimming shortened V by 3 bases and J by 6 bases, and 15 bases separated the two germline ends. CDR1 and CDR2 (germline): MGHDK, SYGVNS. This CDR3 has 15 residues. CDR3 loop: CASSDPGAITNEQFF. The CDR3 nucleotides are TGTGCCAGCAGTGATCCCGGGGCTATAACCAATGAGCAGTTCTTC.

This clone was observed many times. The rearrangement uses TRBV18 and TRBJ2-2; the D gene is possibly TRBD2 (6 bases). The germline V gene encodes CDR1 KGHSH and CDR2 LQKENI. The CDR3 has 14 residues. V shed 6 bases and J shed 6 bases, with 14 bases lying between them. CDR3 sequence (DNA): TGTGCCAGCTCCCCCTCCGGGAGCGCCGGGGAGCTGTTTTTT. Translation: CASSPSGSAGELFF. Full variable domain (rest looked up from reference TRBV18 and TRBJ2-2): NAGVMQNPRHLVRRRGQEARLRCSPMKGHSHVYWYRQLPEEGLKFMVYLQKENIIDESGMPKERFSAEFPKEGPSILRIQQVVRGDSAAYFCASSPSGSAGELFFGEGSRLTVL.

CDR3 in amino acids: CASSPDSLGNTIYF. In DNA form, the CDR3 reads TGTGCCAGCAGCCCGGACAGCCTTGGAAACACCATATATTTT. The chain joins TRBV7-9 to TRBJ1-3; D may be TRBD1 (6 bases). V lost 5 bases to trimming and J lost 3 bases, with 11 bases between them. The CDR3 contains 14 residues. Germline V CDR1 and CDR2: SEHNR, FQNEAQ (reference sequence).

The chain's CDR3 is CASSYGLADKQYF. The CDR3 nucleotides are TGTGCCAGCAGTTACGGACTAGCGGACAAGCAGTACTTC. This chain uses TRBV6-5 with TRBJ2-7, with 10 bases matching TRBD2. CDR1 and CDR2 (germline): MNHEY, SVGAGI. Trimming cost V 2 bases and J 8 bases; bases outside gene matches: 3. This CDR3 is built from 13 residues.

This clone was recorded a few times. The V gene is TRBV4-3, the J gene TRBJ2-5; D is possibly TRBD1 or TRBD2 (5 bases each). The CDR3 consists of 12 residues. The germline V gene has CDR1 LGHNA and CDR2 YSLEER. The V and J ends lost 5 bases and 5 bases respectively, with 9 bases between them. The CDR3 reads CASSGDLETQYF. CDR3 bases: TGCGCCAGCAGCGGGGACCTTGAGACCCAGTACTTC.

This clone has more than one count but fewer than ten. The V gene is TRBV30, the J gene TRBJ2-7; tentative D call: TRBD2 (7 bases). The CDR3 length is 15 residues. The germline V gene has CDR1 GTSNPN and CDR2 SVGIG (reference sequence). Trimming took off 3 bases at V and 0 bases at J, with 15 bases between the two ends. Written as DNA, the CDR3 is TGTGCCTGGAGACCCAGGGGACTAAGCTCCTACGAGCAGTACTTC. Protein product: CAWRPRGLSSYEQYF.

The chain employs TRBV7-2 and TRBJ2-1; D is unresolved. The CDR3 length is 12 residues. Germline V gene sequence: CDR1 SGHTA, CDR2 FQGNSA. Between the trimmed V and J ends, which lost 1 base and 4 bases, there was a span of 2 bases. Here the CDR3 DNA reads TGTGCCAGCAGCTTAGTATACAATGAGCAGTTCTTC. Translated, it gives CASSLVYNEQFF.

This clone was observed a handful of times. The chain recombines TRBV29-1 with TRBJ2-2, with TRBD1 as a possible D gene (5 bases). Germline assignment: CDR1 SQVTM and CDR2 ANQGSEA. The length of the CDR3 is 12 residues. V was shortened by 6 bases and J by 3 bases, with 8 bases between the two germline ends. The CDR3 DNA follows: TGCAGCGTAAAGACAGACACCGGGGAGCTGTTTTTT. This gives the protein CSVKTDTGELFF.

This clone was seen a few times. The sample holds other DNA sequences that translate to the same CDR3. This chain connects TRBV5-1 to TRBJ2-7; tentatively, D is TRBD1 (5 bases). The germline CDR1 and CDR2 sequences are SGHRS and YFSETQ. V lost 0 bases and J lost 0, with 7 bases in between. The CDR3 is 14 residues long. For the CDR3, the DNA is TGCGCCAGCAGCTTGGCGACAGACTCCTACGAGCAGTACTTC. As protein: CASSLATDSYEQYF.